This T cell receptor (beta chain) emerged from a study of OX40 agonist ivuxolimab in advanced cancers. As for the study in general: Patients were treated with ivuxolimab, an agonistic anti-OX40 (CD134) antibody.

Whole-study results and caveats: Expanded clones tended on average to be more numerous among CD8+ T cells than CD4+. In the 0.1 to 3.0 mg/kg range, CD4+ and CD8+ blood T cells had expanded clonally by week 6.

The CDR3 loop spans 15 amino acids. The germline gives CDR1 KGHSH, CDR2 LQKENI. V lost 6 bases to trimming and J lost 7 bases; unmatched junction nucleotides: 8. Of note for this clone: Antigen: not known.

Assay used: immunoSEQ multiplex PCR; TCRdb lists only in-frame clones, some missing. The table includes under 65,000 clones, about 85% detected once. Sequenced here: CD4+ or CD8+ T cells sorted from blood, sampled in a trial of the OX40 agonist ivuxolimab. The receptor's source is an adult with an advanced solid tumor such as melanoma, head and neck, liver or kidney cancer. The V and J genes are TRBV18 and TRBJ1-4; 10 positions agree with TRBD1. The DNA for the CDR3 is TGTGCCAGCTCCCCCGGGACAGGGGTTGCTGAAAAACTGTTTTTT. This encodes CASSPGTGVAEKLFF.